The clone carrying this T cell receptor beta chain was observed many times. The antigen remains unidentified. TCRdb reanalysed the reads using MiXCR and keeps one entry per CDR3 protein. The profile covers 230,000 or so distinct CDR3 sequences, with over 15% appearing a single time and more than 45% taken by the ten largest. These data come from a study of T cell repertoires in cytomegalovirus infection. Across the study: An indication of both CMV infection and matching HLA type came from public TCR beta signatures.

Trimming pared 4 bases from V and 2 bases from J, leaving 12 bases between. Germline V gives CDR1 SEHNR, CDR2 FQNEAQ (reference sequence). The CDR3 has 16 amino acids. Overall study findings and caveats: Ex vivo, HLA-C-restricted CMV-specific TCR beta clonotypes prevailed over the rest of the response. Public TCR beta family frequency separated CMV-and-HLA carriers, including in an independent cohort.

The sample was CD8+ T cells from PBMCs. This clonotype was sampled from a human donor in good health (CMV status not recorded). Some clones in this sample may be carry-over from other donors' samples. This sequence joins TRBV7-9 and TRBJ1-6; D remains unclear. DNA for the CDR3: TGTGCCAGCAGCTCCGACTTAATCACCTATAATTCACCCCTCCACTTT. This translates into CASSSDLITYNSPLHF.